The 10 T cell receptor beta chains in this list originate from one sample, sequenced in a study of tumor-infiltrating lymphocytes in primary liver carcinoma. Investigators took RNA and DNA out together from 20-30 mg of unsorted bulk tissue. Total RNA amounting to 500 ng was the source from which TCR beta cDNA was made with a constant-region primer. Construction of TCR beta libraries relied on three successive nested multiplex PCR rounds employing slightly modified ARM-PCR. A C-beta reverse primer and TRBV1-TRBV30 forward primers served in each of the first two PCR rounds, at ten to eleven cycles apiece. MiXCR was run by TCRdb on the multiplex PCR reads, yielding one entry per CDR3 protein. The repertoire holds fewer than 50,000 distinct CDR3 sequences, about 75% seen once, with 35% to 45% in the top ten. Sequenced: tumor-adjacent normal liver tissue. These receptors came from a woman in her 30s with primary liver carcinoma and hepatitis B virus infection.

In the case of this clonotype: One end of the junction is discordant with germline, which a read error may explain. The V and J genes are TRBV6-1 and TRBJ2-1; 9 bases match TRBD2. The CDR3 spans 16 residues. Germline V CDR1 and CDR2: MNHNS, SASEGT. This CDR3 is CASSEEGGRGNNGQFF. DNA for the CDR3: TGTGCCAGCAGTGAAGAAGGCGGGAGGGGGAACAATGGGCAGTTCTTC.

Comments on this clonotype: No conserved phenylalanine or tryptophan is present at the end of the CDR3, so a read error is the likely explanation. The chain uses TRBV29-1 and TRBJ2-2; no firm D call. The CDR3 runs to 12 residues. Germline V gene sequence: CDR1 SQVTM, CDR2 ANQGSEA. CDR3 bases: TGCAGCGCTCGACGGAACGCCGGGGAGCTGTTTTAT. Protein product: CSARRNAGELFY.

The genes are TRBV11-2 and TRBJ1-5; possible D gene TRBD1, 5 bases. Germline V CDR1 and CDR2: SGHAT, FQNNGV. The CDR3 is made up of 15 amino acids. V lost 9 bases to trimming and J lost 6 bases, with 21 bases between them. The CDR3 reads CASSIDGTGFQPQHF. In DNA form, the CDR3 reads TGTGCCAGTAGCATAGACGGTACAGGTTTTCAGCCCCAGCATTTT. Looking up the rest from reference TRBV11-2 and TRBJ1-5 gives the full variable domain: EAGVAQSPRYKIIEKRQSVAFWCNPISGHATLYWYQQILGQGPKLLIQFQNNGVVDDSQLPKDRFSAERLKGVDSTLKIQPAKLEDSAVYLCASSIDGTGFQPQHFGDGTRLSIL.

Comments on this clonotype: It is likely a read error, because the conserved phenylalanine at the end of the CDR3 is missing. This chain uses TRBV11-2 with TRBJ1-1, with no clear D. Trimming left V 5 bases short and J 6 bases short, with 7 bases between. This CDR3 has 11 amino acids. CDR1 SGHAT and CDR2 FQNNGV come from the germline V gene. The CDR3 sequence is CASSPGAEAFS. CDR3 sequence (DNA): TGTGCCAGCAGCCCCGGCGCTGAAGCTTTCTCT.

This chain connects TRBV29-1 to TRBJ2-7; 9 bases align to TRBD2. This CDR3 has 17 amino acids. Germline assignment: CDR1 SQVTM and CDR2 ANQGSEA. V dropped 4 bases and J dropped 5; count of bases not matched to a gene: 18. The CDR3 DNA follows: TGCAGCGTTGTTCGTCGGCGGGAGGGTAGGCCAGTAAACGAGCAGTACTTC. It codes for CSVVRRREGRPVNEQYF.

In the case of this clonotype: A read error may produce the germline difference seen at one junction end. The chain combines TRBV6-1 with TRBJ1-4, with D possibly matching TRBD1 (5 bases). There are 14 residues in the CDR3. Germline V gene data show CDR1 as MNHNS and CDR2 as SASEGT. CDR3 coding DNA: TGTGTCAGCAATGAAACAGTACAGGCCGGCGGACTGTTTTTT. Translation: CVSNETVQAGGLFF.

The J gene is TRBJ2-7, the V gene TRBV20-1; D remains unclear. CDR1 and CDR2 (germline): DFQATT, SNEGSKA (reference sequence). V lost 3 bases to trimming and J lost 5 bases, with 20 bases between them. This CDR3 region has 15 residues. In DNA, the CDR3 is TGCAGTGCTAGTTCCCCTGTGGGATTCACCCACGAGCAGTACTTC. It is translated as CSASSPVGFTHEQYF.

Notes on this clonotype: Sequence at one end of the junction differs from germline and may be a read error. The V call is TRBV5-6, the J call TRBJ2-2, with a weak D call TRBD2 (5 bases). Germline V lookup: CDR1 SGHDT, CDR2 YYEEEE. The CDR3 runs 15 residues. The CDR3 sequence: CDSSLAPRVIGELSF. For the CDR3, the DNA is TGTGACAGCAGCTTGGCACCCAGAGTCATCGGGGAGCTGTCTTTC.

Comments on this clonotype: A junction boundary mismatches the germline segment, possibly from a read error. The chain recombines TRBV4-1 with TRBJ1-1, with 8 bases identical to TRBD1. The CDR3 spans 19 residues. Germline lookup yields CDR1 MGHRA and CDR2 YSYEKL. The CDR3 sequence: CVSSHYTRTGLKSWTEAFF. As DNA, the CDR3 is TGCGTCAGCAGCCATTACACGCGGACAGGGTTGAAGTCGTGGACTGAAGCTTTCTTT.

This clonotype was seen a few times. This sequence may be a read error, since a much larger clone differs from it by one base. The chain joins TRBV7-2 to TRBJ2-1; 8 nucleotides align to TRBD2. CDR3 length: 16 residues. V trimming: 4 bases; J trimming: 2 bases; junction bases outside the gene matches: 7. Looked up from germline, CDR1 is SGHTA and CDR2 is FQGNSA. CDR3 sequence reads: CASSSEAGVAYNEQFF. The CDR3 DNA sequence: TGTGCCAGCAGCTCAGAAGCGGGAGTGGCCTACAATGAGCAGTTCTTC.